This record covers a single TCR beta chain. Its antigen is unknown. The protocol was immunoSEQ multiplex PCR, while the TCRdb copy is restricted to in-frame clones and leaves out a portion. The table shows about 140,000 clones, with about 91% occurring only once. This specimen belongs to a study of T cell responses to AZD1222 COVID-19 vaccine. The germline V gene has CDR1 MGHRA and CDR2 YSYEKL. CDR3 length: 13 residues. Trimming took 0 bases from V and 5 from J, leaving 6 bases between them. General study points: Of spike-specific TCRs, nearly half reportedly target regions left unmutated in variants. There were repertoire samples only from the period after the peak T cell response. Baseline seropositives among AZD1222 recipients totaled only five or six. Clonal diversity may have been underestimated, and the donors were mostly white British, with more females than males.

This TCR was sampled from an adult in good health. The genes are TRBV4-1 and TRBJ2-3; no definite D call. The sample in question was peripheral blood, obtained on day 0 of AZD1222 vaccination. CDR3 amino acids: CASSQEEGDTQYF. DNA of the CDR3: TGCGCCAGCAGCCAAGAAGAAGGAGATACGCAGTATTTT.